This entry features one T cell receptor beta chain sequence. Its antigen is not identified. The V gene's germline CDR1 is LNHDA and CDR2 SQIVND (reference sequence). V was trimmed by 4 bases and J by 1 base, leaving 13 bases between them. This CDR3 comprises 16 residues. The source of the sample is a study of T cell responses to AZD1222 COVID-19 vaccine. Study-level results: The span of vaccine-associated CD4 TCRs extended across spike, with dominance at 160-218 and 743-854. The study found Spike-specific TCR breadth and depth rose after two AZD1222 doses.

Profiled with immunoSEQ multiplex PCR; TCRdb holds only in-frame clones, not every one. There are 100,000 to 120,000 clones in the sample; 70% to 90% occur only once, and around 3.3% lies in the top ten. The sample in question was peripheral blood, obtained on day 0 of AZD1222 vaccination. The TCR comes from an adult in good health. V usage is TRBV19 and J usage is TRBJ1-4; no reliable D call. DNA of the CDR3: TGTGCCAGTAGTAGAGGCTCCAGCGAAACTAATGAAAAACTGTTTTTT. The encoded protein is CASSRGSSETNEKLFF. The variable domain in full, completed from reference TRBV19 and TRBJ1-4, reads DGGITQSPKYLFRKEGQNVTLSCEQNLNHDAMYWYRQDPGQGLRLIYYSQIVNDFQKGDIAEGYSVSREKKESFPLTVTSAQKNPTAFYLCASSRGSSETNEKLFFGSGTQLSVL.